The entry below gives a single T cell receptor beta chain sequence along with its context. Its target is not known. MiXCR, run by TCRdb on the reads, gives a single entry per CDR3 protein. The sample holds tens of thousands of distinct CDR3 sequences; roughly 44% are singletons and the top ten take 85% to 95%. V dropped 6 bases and J dropped 4; count of bases not matched to a gene: 12. The length of the CDR3 is 19 residues. These data belong to a study of T cell repertoires in cytomegalovirus infection. Study background: HLA-B-restricted CMV epitopes that are well studied, plus recently identified HLA-C-restricted ones, were used by the study. Public TCR beta signature analysis indicated the presence of both CMV infection and matching HLA type.

Study-wide points: The study identified carriers of CMV plus the relevant HLA from cumulative public TCR beta family frequency. The response measured ex vivo was dominated by TCR beta clonotypes (HLA-C-restricted and CMV-specific).

The V call is TRBV12-3 or TRBV12-4, the J call TRBJ2-1, with 16 bases matching TRBD2. The receptor was isolated from a human donor in good health (CMV status not recorded). Some clones in this sample may be carry-over from other donors' samples. This specimen was CD8+ T cells from cultured PBMCs, taken from culture after CMV antigen stimulation. CDR3: CASRASGLAGGPLYNEQFF. The CDR3 coding sequence is TGTGCCAGCAGGGCTTCGGGACTAGCGGGAGGGCCCCTATACAATGAGCAGTTCTTC.